A single sample gave rise to the 30 T cell receptor beta chains below, sequenced in a study of control samples from healthy donors and cancer patients. Sequencing was performed with immunoSEQ multiplex PCR; in TCRdb, only in-frame clones are kept and a portion is missing. Among some 160,000 clones, around nine tenths were seen once, and the ten largest hold roughly 0.7%. The sequencing sample was made of blood. These receptor sequences come from a young woman in good health.

This clone was counted a single time. The chain carries TRBV28 and TRBJ1-1, with no clear D. From germline, CDR1 is MDHEN and CDR2 SYDVKM. With 7 bases removed from V and 11 bases from J, the gap between germline ends came to 17 bases. The CDR3 extends over 12 amino acids. The CDR3 here is CASTNWRHRAFF. As DNA, the CDR3 is TGTGCCAGCACCAATTGGAGACACCGGGCTTTCTTT.

The chain is built from TRBV7-2 and TRBJ2-2, with no clear D. The germline V gene has CDR1 SGHTA and CDR2 FQGNSA. The CDR3 sequence is 15 residues long. Trimming removed 0 bases from V and 5 bases from J, with 10 bases in between. The CDR3 DNA reads as TGTGCCAGCAGCTTAGCGGGCAGGAAGACCGGGGAGCTGTTTTTT. Residues: CASSLAGRKTGELFF.

This chain uses TRBV28 with TRBJ2-2; D may be TRBD1 (6 bases). Per germline, CDR1 MDHEN and CDR2 SYDVKM. CDR3 size: 14 residues. V lost 5 bases and J 3 bases, leaving 10 bases between the germline ends. DNA of the CDR3: TGTGCCAGCAGTGCAGGGGCGCACACCGGGGAGCTGTTTTTT. Translated: CASSAGAHTGELFF.

This chain uses TRBV6-5 with TRBJ2-3; a weak D match, TRBD2 (6 bases). The germline CDR1 and CDR2 sequences are MNHEY and SVGAGI. This CDR3 has 14 amino acids. The germline V and J ends were trimmed by 5 bases and 6 bases, with 15 bases remaining between them. The CDR3 here is CASSPQLAADTQYF. The CDR3 DNA follows: TGTGCCAGCAGTCCCCAACTAGCCGCCGATACGCAGTATTTT.

The V gene is TRBV27, the J gene TRBJ2-7; 7 bases map to TRBD2. Losses at the gene ends were 5 bases for V and 0 bases for J; bases not matched to a gene: 7. This CDR3 is built from 15 residues. Germline CDR1 is MNHEY and CDR2 is SMNVEV (reference sequence). The CDR3 region has the DNA TGTGCCAGCAGTCCGAGCATAGCGGGCTCCTACGAGCAGTACTTC. It codes for CASSPSIAGSYEQYF.

This chain links TRBV6-1 with TRBJ2-1, with a tentative D call TRBD1 (6 bases). V shed 0 bases and J shed 4 bases, with 10 bases lying between them. From germline, CDR1 is MNHNS and CDR2 SASEGT. The CDR3 spans 15 residues. The CDR3 DNA is TGTGCCAGCAGTGAAGCGTGGGACACTTACAATGAGCAGTTCTTC. Its translation is CASSEAWDTYNEQFF.

The count of this clone is one. V is TRBV2 and J is TRBJ1-3; maybe TRBD1 (5 bases). The CDR3 is made up of 14 amino acids. V lost 7 bases and J lost 2, with 12 bases in between. CDR1 is SNHLY and CDR2 is FYNNEI in the germline V gene. The CDR3 sequence is CASNDRATGNTIYF. The CDR3 coding sequence is TGTGCCAGCAACGACAGAGCTACTGGAAACACCATATATTTT.

The J gene is TRBJ1-6, the V gene TRBV9; 7 nucleotides align to TRBD1. Germline-derived CDR1 and CDR2 are SGDLS and YYNGEE. This CDR3 is built from 15 residues. Germline trimming cut 0 bases from V and 7 bases from J; bases unmatched to any gene: 4. The CDR3 sequence is CASSVGETGNSPLHF. The CDR3, as DNA: TGTGCCAGCAGCGTAGGTGAGACAGGGAATTCACCCCTCCACTTT.

This clone was seen a handful of times. CDR3 sequence: CASSLPGQRNGYTF. The CDR3 nucleotides read TGTGCCAGCAGCCTACCGGGACAGCGCAATGGCTACACCTTC. The chain links TRBV3-1 (or the pseudogene TRBV3-2) to TRBJ1-2; 7 nucleotides match TRBD1. Germline assignment: CDR1 LGHDT and CDR2 YNNKEL (reference sequence). CDR3 size: 14 residues. V lost 4 bases to trimming and J lost 6 bases; unmatched junction nucleotides: 8.

The chain combines TRBV28 with TRBJ1-1, with D possibly TRBD1 on 5 matching bases. The V and J ends lost 9 bases and 1 base respectively, with 15 bases between them. The germline V gene has CDR1 MDHEN and CDR2 SYDVKM. CDR3 length: 14 residues. The CDR3 protein is CASIAGTSNTEAFF. CDR3 coding DNA: TGTGCCAGTATAGCCGGGACCTCGAACACTGAAGCTTTCTTT.

This clone was seen more than once but under ten times. The chain couples TRBV28 to TRBJ2-7, with D maybe TRBD1 (6 bases). V was cut by 5 bases and J by 1 base, with 18 bases left in between. Germline CDR1 and CDR2: MDHEN and SYDVKM. The CDR3 loop spans 16 amino acids. The CDR3 sequence is CASSLPTQGLSYEQYF. As DNA, the CDR3 is TGTGCCAGCAGTCTACCTACTCAGGGGCTATCCTACGAGCAGTACTTC.

About this clone itself: At the DNA level, this CDR3 is encoded by other sequences in the same sample as well. The chain uses TRBV3-1 (or the pseudogene TRBV3-2) and TRBJ2-7; 8 nucleotides line up with TRBD2. From germline, CDR1 is LGHDT and CDR2 YNNKEL (reference sequence). V was pared by 3 bases and J by 6 bases, with 4 bases of the junction left unmatched. The CDR3 loop spans 13 amino acids. The CDR3 DNA follows: TGTGCCAGCAGCCACGGGACTAGAGGCGAGCAGTACTTC. Protein sequence: CASSHGTRGEQYF.

The chain has TRBV9 and TRBJ1-3; D is unresolved. The CDR3 loop spans 15 amino acids. The germline V gene encodes CDR1 SGDLS and CDR2 YYNGEE. Trimming pared 0 bases from V and 0 bases from J, leaving 7 bases between. This CDR3 reads CASSVGDSSGNTIYF. CDR3 nucleotide sequence: TGTGCCAGCAGCGTAGGGGATAGCTCTGGAAACACCATATATTTT.

Only a few counts were recorded for this clone. The chain links TRBV6-5 to TRBJ1-2, with TRBD1 identical over 9 bases. The V and J ends lost 5 bases and 5 bases, in that order; junction bases with no gene match: 3. The germline CDR1 and CDR2 sequences are MNHEY and SVGAGI. This CDR3 comprises 13 residues. Here the CDR3 DNA reads TGTGCCAGCAGTCTCGACAGGGGGTATGGCTACACCTTC. It specifies CASSLDRGYGYTF.

This clone was seen a single time. The V gene is TRBV6-5, the J gene TRBJ1-5, with D uncertain. The CDR3 sequence is 15 residues long. Trimming cost V 6 bases and J 0 bases, with 12 bases left between them. Germline assignment: CDR1 MNHEY and CDR2 SVGAGI. In DNA form, the CDR3 reads TGTGCCAGCAGCACAACAGCGTATAGCAATCAGCCCCAGCATTTT. The encoded protein is CASSTTAYSNQPQHF.

CDR3 region: CASSPSPQGRNEKLFF. The DNA for the CDR3 is TGCGCCAGCAGCCCGTCCCCCCAGGGACGAAATGAAAAACTGTTTTTT. V and J are TRBV4-3 and TRBJ1-4; a weak D match, TRBD1 (5 bases). The CDR3 sequence is 16 residues long. Germline CDR1 LGHNA, CDR2 YSLEER. V lost 4 bases and J lost 5, with 17 bases in between.

V usage is TRBV4-1 and J usage is TRBJ2-7; 8 nucleotides align to TRBD2. The CDR3 consists of 18 residues. Trimming removed 0 bases from V and 2 bases from J; junction bases left unmatched: 12. CDR1 MGHRA and CDR2 YSYEKL come from the germline V gene. CDR3: CASSQDFLAGLAPYEQYF. The CDR3 nucleotides read TGCGCCAGCAGCCAAGACTTCCTAGCGGGTTTGGCCCCCTACGAGCAGTACTTC.

A single count supports this clone. The chain is built from TRBV6-5 and TRBJ2-5; TRBD2 agrees at 9 bases. Trimming cost V 6 bases and J 5 bases; bases outside gene matches: 10. CDR1 is MNHEY, CDR2 SVGAGI, per germline. The CDR3 totals 15 residues. CDR3 DNA sequence: TGTGCCAGCAGGAAGGCGGGAGGGCCGCAGGAGACCCAGTACTTC. Translating it yields CASRKAGGPQETQYF.

The J gene is TRBJ1-2, the V gene TRBV10-1, with no clear D. V lost 3 bases, J lost 8 bases, and 13 bases lay in between. The CDR3 covers 13 residues. Germline CDR1 is WNHNN and CDR2 is SYGVQD (reference sequence). The CDR3 coding sequence is TGCGCCAGCAGTGACCTAAGGACCGGCGGCTACACCTTC. Its protein product is CASSDLRTGGYTF.

J is TRBJ2-7 and V is TRBV4-3; unclear D gene. Deletions cut 0 bases from V and 2 bases from J, with 5 bases between. Germline CDR1 and CDR2: LGHNA and YSLEER. The CDR3 runs 13 residues. The DNA of the CDR3 is TGCGCCAGCAGCCAAGAGATGGCCTACGAGCAGTACTTC. It specifies CASSQEMAYEQYF.

J is TRBJ2-1 and V is TRBV27, with D tentatively TRBD2 (5 bases). Germline V gives CDR1 MNHEY, CDR2 SMNVEV (reference sequence). The CDR3 runs 15 residues. The V and J ends lost 2 bases and 3 bases respectively, with 11 bases between them. The CDR3 sequence: CASSLGGPFYNEQFF. The CDR3 bases are TGTGCCAGCAGTTTAGGAGGTCCCTTCTACAATGAGCAGTTCTTC.

The V call is TRBV6-1, the J call TRBJ1-1, with D perhaps TRBD1 (5 bases). V lost 2 bases, J lost 4 bases, and 11 bases lay in between. The CDR3 is 14 amino acids. The germline CDR1 and CDR2 sequences are MNHNS and SASEGT. The CDR3 sequence: CASSERQFVTEAFF. The CDR3 DNA reads TGTGCCAGCAGTGAAAGACAGTTTGTCACTGAAGCTTTCTTT.

The V call is TRBV7-8, the J call TRBJ2-1; 9 nucleotides align to TRBD2. CDR3 length: 15 amino acids. V was clipped by 5 bases and J by 0 bases; unmatched bases: 2. Germline assignment: CDR1 SGHVS and CDR2 FQNEAQ. The CDR3 DNA is TGTGCCAGCAGCCTTAGCGGGGGCTCCTACAATGAGCAGTTCTTC. Encoded protein: CASSLSGGSYNEQFF.

The chain has TRBV5-5 and TRBJ2-7; TRBD1 might be the D (6 bases). Germline loops: CDR1 SGHKS, CDR2 YYEKEE (reference sequence). The ends were cut back, 2 bases at V and 5 bases at J, with 14 bases in the middle. The CDR3 covers 14 residues. Written as DNA, the CDR3 is TGTGCCAGCAGCTTAGGGGGAAGAGTTGACGAGCAGTACTTC. Protein product: CASSLGGRVDEQYF.

The CDR3 coding sequence is TGTGCCAGCAGCTTATCTGTGAACACTGAAGCTTTCTTT. Translation: CASSLSVNTEAFF. This chain links TRBV5-6 with TRBJ1-1; D ambiguous. V was pared by 2 bases and J by 0 bases, with 5 bases between. CDR3 length equals 13 residues. The germline gives CDR1 SGHDT, CDR2 YYEEEE.

The chain employs TRBV12-3 or TRBV12-4 and TRBJ2-2, with D maybe TRBD2 (5 bases). Trimming took off 5 bases at V and 15 bases at J, with 19 bases between the two ends. The CDR3 spans 13 residues. DNA for the CDR3: TGTGCCAGCAGTCCTTTACGGGGTTTGAGTGTGTTTTTT. Its translation: CASSPLRGLSVFF.

The chain is built from TRBV28 and TRBJ1-2; tentative D call: TRBD1 (5 bases). The germline CDR1 and CDR2 sequences are MDHEN and SYDVKM. V gave up 6 bases and J gave up 6 bases, with 20 bases separating them. There are 15 residues in the CDR3. The CDR3 spells CASSLADRIRHGYTF. The CDR3 nucleotides read TGTGCCAGCAGCCTGGCCGACAGAATACGCCATGGCTACACCTTC.

The chain links TRBV9 to TRBJ2-5; D unclear. With 0 bases removed from V and 5 bases from J, the gap between germline ends came to 8 bases. There are 13 residues in the CDR3. CDR1 and CDR2 (germline): SGDLS, YYNGEE. CDR3 amino acids: CASSVDAVETQYF. The CDR3 nucleotides are TGTGCCAGCAGCGTAGACGCGGTTGAGACCCAGTACTTC.

This chain uses TRBV27 with TRBJ2-1; 13 bases line up with TRBD2. Germline CDR1 MNHEY, CDR2 SMNVEV (reference sequence). The CDR3 runs to 15 residues. With V trimmed by 6 bases and J by 4 bases, 3 bases remained unmatched. The CDR3 nucleotides are TGTGCCAGCAGACTAGCGGGAGGGCCGTACAATGAGCAGTTCTTC. It specifies CASRLAGGPYNEQFF.

This sequence joins TRBV15 and TRBJ1-5; D remains unclear. Germline V CDR1 and CDR2: LNHNV, YYDKDF (reference sequence). Trimming left V 1 base short and J 6 bases short, with 4 bases between. This CDR3 is 12 amino acids long. The CDR3 sequence is CATSRVAQPQHF. The CDR3 bases are TGTGCCACCAGCAGAGTAGCTCAGCCCCAGCATTTT.